Below, 24 T cell receptor beta chains from the same sample are listed, as sequenced in a study of T cells after yellow fever vaccination (dated by TCRdb to the late 2010s). This sample's treatment or condition label indicates: live attenuated yellow fever vaccine strain. The method behind the library was 5' RACE. TCRdb names Illumina HiSeq 2500 as the instrument used. The public reads were reprocessed in TCRdb via fastp at Q25 and MiXCR, keeping in-frame beta chains. Records with the same CDR3 protein are collapsed into one entry carrying the most frequent genes and DNA. This sample is represented by about 330,000 distinct CDR3 sequences; approximately 8% of them were singletons. Of the sample, 17% falls within the top ten clones. The specimen was PBMCs, collected more than 35 days after the first yellow fever vaccination. Receptors were obtained from a man between 18 and 35 years old who received the YFV17D yellow fever vaccine.

The chain is built from TRBV19 and TRBJ2-3, with 14 bases aligning to TRBD2. Per germline, CDR1 LNHDA and CDR2 SQIVND (reference sequence). V dropped 5 bases and J dropped 2; count of bases not matched to a gene: 12. CDR3 length equals 19 residues. In DNA form, the CDR3 reads TGTGCCAGTAGTGTCACCGGGACTAGCGGGGGAGCTGACACAGATACGCAGTATTTT. It translates to CASSVTGTSGGADTDTQYF.

The chain couples TRBV5-1 to TRBJ1-2; unclear D gene. Trimming left V 1 base short and J 4 bases short, with 14 bases between. This CDR3 region has 15 residues. Germline loops: CDR1 SGHRS, CDR2 YFSETQ. The DNA of the CDR3 is TGCGCCAGCAGCTTGCGGTTTGGTGAGTCCTATGGCTACACCTTC. Amino acid sequence: CASSLRFGESYGYTF.

This clonotype was detected only a few times. V usage is TRBV20-1 and J usage is TRBJ1-1; no clear D gene. V was cut by 3 bases and J by 4 bases, with 12 bases left in between. The CDR3 sequence is 13 residues long. Germline loops: CDR1 DFQATT, CDR2 SNEGSKA (reference sequence). CDR3 sequence (DNA): TGCAGTGCTAGGTGGCGTCATACCACTGAAGCTTTCTTT. Amino acid sequence: CSARWRHTTEAFF.

This clonotype was counted a few times. The V gene is TRBV5-1, the J gene TRBJ2-2, with a tentative D call TRBD1 (6 bases). V was pared by 4 bases and J by 3 bases, with 13 bases between. The CDR3 length is 15 residues. Germline CDR1 reads SGHRS; CDR2 reads YFSETQ. CDR3 coding DNA: TGCGCCAGCAGCCCCGGACAGTCGGACACCGGGGAGCTGTTTTTT. It codes for CASSPGQSDTGELFF.

This clonotype was recorded a few times. The gene calls are TRBV7-2 and TRBJ1-6; D not resolved. The CDR3 is 14 amino acids. V lost 7 bases and J 10 bases, leaving 17 bases between the germline ends. The germline V gene has CDR1 SGHTA and CDR2 FQGNSA. The CDR3 sequence: CASIPGVARSPLHF. CDR3 DNA sequence: TGTGCCAGCATCCCTGGGGTAGCAAGATCACCCCTCCACTTT.

This clonotype was seen a few times. The chain carries TRBV4-1 and TRBJ2-1, with D possibly matching TRBD2 (7 bases). The CDR3 consists of 12 residues. With 5 bases removed from V and 9 bases from J, the gap between germline ends came to 11 bases. Germline V CDR1 and CDR2: MGHRA, YSYEKL. The CDR3 DNA is TGCGCCAGCAGCGGGGGGGCCGGTGAGCAGTTCTTC. Translation: CASSGGAGEQFF.

In its sample, this clonotype was seen many times. The J gene is TRBJ2-2, the V gene TRBV7-3; D is unclear. Trimming stripped 1 base from V and 1 base from J, with 4 bases between. Germline-derived CDR1 and CDR2 are SGHTA and FQGTGA. This CDR3 has 14 amino acids. The CDR3 spells CASSLNMNTGELFF. CDR3 nucleotides: TGTGCCAGCAGCTTAAACATGAACACCGGGGAGCTGTTTTTT.

This chain links TRBV5-1 with TRBJ1-6; D gene uncertain. Trimming removed 0 bases at V and 8 bases at J, with 12 bases between. The CDR3 runs 15 residues. The germline V gene encodes CDR1 SGHRS and CDR2 YFSETQ. The CDR3 region is CASSLGGARYSPLHF. DNA of the CDR3: TGCGCCAGCAGCTTGGGGGGAGCCCGGTATTCACCCCTCCACTTT.

The genes are TRBV20-1 and TRBJ2-7; D gene unclear. The CDR3 contains 11 residues. Germline CDR1 reads DFQATT; CDR2 reads SNEGSKA (reference sequence). The V end lost 1 base, the J end lost 7 bases, and 8 bases lay between the germline ends. CDR3 region: CSARADGEQYF. CDR3 sequence (DNA): TGCAGTGCTAGAGCGGATGGGGAGCAGTACTTC.

This clonotype has more than one count but fewer than ten. V and J are TRBV12-3 or TRBV12-4 and TRBJ2-3; a weak D match, TRBD1 (6 bases). The ends were cut back, 5 bases at V and 2 bases at J, with 17 bases in the middle. The CDR3 spans 16 residues. The CDR3 sequence: CASSPRAGAATDTQYF. CDR3 sequence (DNA): TGTGCCAGCAGTCCCAGGGCAGGGGCCGCCACAGATACGCAGTATTTT.

The chain joins TRBV27 to TRBJ2-5; D uncertain. The CDR3 loop spans 13 amino acids. Germline-derived CDR1 and CDR2 are MNHEY and SMNVEV (reference sequence). Trimming stripped 5 bases from V and 4 bases from J, with 11 bases between. CDR3 DNA sequence: TGTGCCAGCAGTGAGTCGCGAGGAGAGACCCAGTACTTC. This codes for CASSESRGETQYF.

The CDR3 sequence is CASGTGRSTDTQYF. Here the CDR3 DNA reads TGTGCCAGCGGGACAGGGAGGAGCACAGATACGCAGTATTTT. The gene calls are TRBV7-2 and TRBJ2-3; 9 nucleotides align to TRBD1. The V gene's germline CDR1 is SGHTA and CDR2 FQGNSA. CDR3 length: 14 residues. J was trimmed by 0 bases and V by 8 bases; bases with no gene match: 3.

In nucleotides, the CDR3 is TGCGCCAGCAGCTCCGGGACTAGCGGGGGCCGGAGACAAGAGACCCAGTACTTC. Translated, it gives CASSSGTSGGRRQETQYF. The rearrangement joins TRBV5-1 to TRBJ2-5; 14 positions match TRBD2. The CDR3 has 18 amino acids. Losses at the gene ends were 3 bases for V and 2 bases for J; bases not matched to a gene: 9. Germline V gene data show CDR1 as SGHRS and CDR2 as YFSETQ.

In its sample, this clonotype was seen many times. The chain has TRBV20-1 and TRBJ2-7; TRBD1 is a possible D gene (6 bases). V lost 4 bases, J lost 2 bases, and 18 bases lay in between. The CDR3 totals 15 residues. Germline lookup yields CDR1 DFQATT and CDR2 SNEGSKA (reference sequence). The CDR3 loop is CSATKREGDAYEQYF. The CDR3 nucleotides read TGCAGTGCTACAAAGAGAGAGGGGGACGCCTACGAGCAGTACTTC.

This clonotype was seen at least ten times. This chain connects TRBV7-9 to TRBJ2-3, with 8 bases aligning to TRBD2. V shed 5 bases, J shed 2 bases, and the junction held 6 bases outside the gene matches. This CDR3 comprises 15 residues. Germline-derived CDR1 and CDR2 are SEHNR and FQNEAQ (reference sequence). In nucleotides, the CDR3 is TGTGCCAGCAGCACAGCGGGGGACAACACAGATACGCAGTATTTT. The encoded protein is CASSTAGDNTDTQYF.

The table lists this clonotype with a few counts. The chain has TRBV6-5 and TRBJ1-1, with D possibly matching TRBD1 (5 bases). The CDR3 is 15 residues long. The ends were cut back, 6 bases at V and 0 bases at J, with 14 bases in the middle. Per germline, CDR1 MNHEY and CDR2 SVGAGI. CDR3 protein: CASSHGTYLNTEAFF. The CDR3 nucleotides read TGTGCCAGCAGCCACGGGACGTATCTGAACACTGAAGCTTTCTTT.

This clonotype was seen a handful of times. Here the CDR3 reads CASSLAGPHTYEQYV. The CDR3, as DNA: TGCGCCAGCAGCTTGGCGGGACCTCACACCTACGAGCAGTACGTC. The chain combines TRBV5-1 with TRBJ2-7; tentatively, D is TRBD1 or TRBD2 (5 bases each). Per germline, CDR1 SGHRS and CDR2 YFSETQ. The CDR3 loop spans 15 amino acids. Between the trimmed V and J ends, which lost 0 bases and 2 bases, there was a span of 12 bases.

This clonotype was detected many times. The J gene is TRBJ2-5, the V gene TRBV5-1; D is unresolved. There are 13 residues in the CDR3. V lost 2 bases and J lost 2, with 7 bases in between. In germline, CDR1 is SGHRS, CDR2 YFSETQ. In DNA form, the CDR3 reads TGCGCCAGCAGCTTTGAGTGGCAAGAGACCCAGTACTTC. It specifies CASSFEWQETQYF.

The gene calls are TRBV7-6 and TRBJ2-1; 13 bases agree with TRBD2. The V gene end was trimmed by 1 base and the J gene end by 9 bases; junction bases not matched to a gene: 6. Germline-derived CDR1 and CDR2 are SGHVS and FNYEAQ. The CDR3 totals 16 residues. CDR3 loop: CASSLEGTSGDGEQFF. As DNA, the CDR3 is TGTGCCAGCAGCTTAGAAGGGACTAGCGGGGATGGTGAGCAGTTCTTC.

This clonotype was seen a few times. This chain connects TRBV7-6 to TRBJ1-2, with a possible D match to TRBD1 (5 bases). Trimming took off 4 bases at V and 8 bases at J, with 14 bases between the two ends. Germline CDR1 is SGHVS and CDR2 is FNYEAQ. The CDR3 has 13 amino acids. The CDR3 here is CASSSGTETGYTF. Here the CDR3 DNA reads TGTGCCAGCAGCTCCGGGACGGAGACAGGCTACACCTTC.

In its sample, this clonotype was seen a few times. The chain joins TRBV5-1 to TRBJ2-5; the D gene is possibly TRBD2 (5 bases). CDR1 is SGHRS, CDR2 YFSETQ, per germline. The CDR3 contains 14 residues. Between the trimmed V and J ends, which lost 1 base and 5 bases, there was a span of 12 bases. CDR3 amino acids: CASSLIGDGETQYF. CDR3 in DNA: TGCGCCAGCAGCTTGATCGGGGATGGGGAGACCCAGTACTTC.

This clonotype occurred a few times. This chain links TRBV11-2 with TRBJ2-7; 8 bases fit TRBD1. The germline V gene has CDR1 SGHAT and CDR2 FQNNGV. The CDR3 has 15 residues. J gave up 2 bases and V 5 bases, and 8 bases lay outside the gene matches. The CDR3 DNA follows: TGTGCCAGCAGCCTCGACAGGGGAAAAACCTACGAGCAGTACTTC. Residues: CASSLDRGKTYEQYF.

This clonotype was counted many times. The chain is built from TRBV7-8 and TRBJ1-1; D remains ambiguous. Germline assignment: CDR1 SGHVS and CDR2 FQNEAQ. Trimming removed 0 bases at V and 1 base at J, with 6 bases between. This CDR3 has 14 residues. CDR3: CASSLARGNTEAFF. CDR3 in DNA: TGTGCCAGCAGCTTAGCGCGGGGGAACACTGAAGCTTTCTTT.

This clonotype appeared a few times. CDR3 nucleotide sequence: TGTGCCAGCAGCCAAGAGGATTACACTGAAGCTTTCTTT. This sequence encodes CASSQEDYTEAFF. This chain uses TRBV4-2 with TRBJ1-1; no reliable D call. This CDR3 is built from 13 residues. Germline V CDR1 and CDR2: LGHNA, YNFKEQ. V lost 0 bases to trimming and J lost 3 bases, with 5 bases between them.